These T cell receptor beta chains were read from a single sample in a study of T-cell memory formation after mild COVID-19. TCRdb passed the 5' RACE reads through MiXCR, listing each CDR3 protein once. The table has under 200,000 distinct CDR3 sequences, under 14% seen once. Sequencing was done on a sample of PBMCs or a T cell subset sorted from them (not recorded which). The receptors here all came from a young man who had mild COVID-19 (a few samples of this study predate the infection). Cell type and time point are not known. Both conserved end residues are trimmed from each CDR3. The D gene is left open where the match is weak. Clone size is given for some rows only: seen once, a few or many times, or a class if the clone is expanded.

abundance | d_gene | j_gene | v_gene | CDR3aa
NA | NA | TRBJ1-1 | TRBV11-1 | ASSQTPKDTEAF
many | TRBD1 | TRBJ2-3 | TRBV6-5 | ASSYSGQGRNTQY
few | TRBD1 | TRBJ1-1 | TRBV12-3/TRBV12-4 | ASKDRGAPEAF
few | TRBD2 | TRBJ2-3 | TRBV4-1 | ASSQDIAGREDTQY
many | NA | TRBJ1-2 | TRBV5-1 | ASSSDRTSYGYT
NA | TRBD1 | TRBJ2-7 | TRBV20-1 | SARRDRGFYEQY
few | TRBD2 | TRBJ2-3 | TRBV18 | ASRGAGESTDTQY
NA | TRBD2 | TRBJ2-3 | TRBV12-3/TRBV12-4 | ASSWEGPRLTDTQY
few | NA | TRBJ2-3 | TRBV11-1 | ASSLTITSTDTQY
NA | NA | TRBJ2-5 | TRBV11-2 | ASSLTFRGETQY
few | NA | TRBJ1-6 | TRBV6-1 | ASSLQGPPGRSPLH
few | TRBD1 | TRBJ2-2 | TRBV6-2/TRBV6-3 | ATITIGTGDTGELF
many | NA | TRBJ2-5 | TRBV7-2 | ASSTQVGRIPETQY
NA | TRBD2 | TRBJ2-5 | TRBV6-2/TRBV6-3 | ASRTSGEETQY
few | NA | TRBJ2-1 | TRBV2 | ASSEVLTIYNEQF
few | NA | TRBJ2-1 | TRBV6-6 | ASSLTSNEQF
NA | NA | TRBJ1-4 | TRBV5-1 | ASSHGPTNEKLF
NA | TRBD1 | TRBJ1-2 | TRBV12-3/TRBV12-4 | ASSPRDRGNYGYT
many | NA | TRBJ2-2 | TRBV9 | ASSVAPGNTGELF
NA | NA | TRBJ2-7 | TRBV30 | AWSEPHGLPGAYEQY
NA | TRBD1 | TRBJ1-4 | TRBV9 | ASTRSGGSSEKLF
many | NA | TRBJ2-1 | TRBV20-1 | SARREDEQF
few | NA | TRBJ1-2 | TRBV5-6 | ASSLRVLYGYT
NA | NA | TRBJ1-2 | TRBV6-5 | ASKETNYGYT
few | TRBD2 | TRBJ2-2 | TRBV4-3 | ASTPGLTNTGELF
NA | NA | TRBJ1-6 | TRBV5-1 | ASSRLTTRGYNSPLH
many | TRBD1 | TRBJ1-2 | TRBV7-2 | ASSHGQGHGYT
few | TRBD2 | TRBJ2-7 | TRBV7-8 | ASSLELAGVDEQY
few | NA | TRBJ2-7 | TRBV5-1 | ASSLRFETEQY
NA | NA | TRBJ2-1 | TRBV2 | ASKRLAEVQF
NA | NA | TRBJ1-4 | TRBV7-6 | ASSLAESETNEKLF
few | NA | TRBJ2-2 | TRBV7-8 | ASSLLAGAGELF
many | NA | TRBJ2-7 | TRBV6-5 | ASSFSIFGSDEQY
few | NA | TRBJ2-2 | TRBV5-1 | ASSLWLNTGELF
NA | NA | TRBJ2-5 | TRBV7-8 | ASSLGALGVRETQY
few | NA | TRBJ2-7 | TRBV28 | ASSLVGKPYEQY
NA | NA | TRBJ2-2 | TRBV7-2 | ASSSWQGRYTGELF
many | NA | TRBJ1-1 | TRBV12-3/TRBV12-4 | ASSPGGDYTEAF
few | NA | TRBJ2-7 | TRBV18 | ASSPGAGYEQY
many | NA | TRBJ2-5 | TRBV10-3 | AISRDIGTQTQY
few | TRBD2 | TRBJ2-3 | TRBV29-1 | SVAGTSGPDTQY
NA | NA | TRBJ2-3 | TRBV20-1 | SASGGAGGTDTQY
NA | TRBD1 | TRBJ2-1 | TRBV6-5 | ASTPGQGAVGQF
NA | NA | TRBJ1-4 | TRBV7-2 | ASSLGGHGIEKLF
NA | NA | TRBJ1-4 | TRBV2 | ASKMEDLEREKLF
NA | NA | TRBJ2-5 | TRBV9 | ASSAGPMETQY
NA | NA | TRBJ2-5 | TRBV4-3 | ASSQDPRGLETQY
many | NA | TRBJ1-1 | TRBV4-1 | ASSQEETRTEAF
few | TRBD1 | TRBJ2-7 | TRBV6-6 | ASSYSFQGQGSYEQY
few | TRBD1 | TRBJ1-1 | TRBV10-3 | ATLRTGETNTEAF
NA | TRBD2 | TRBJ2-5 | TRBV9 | ASSVGWTSGGETQY
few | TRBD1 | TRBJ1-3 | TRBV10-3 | AFGTAPGNTIY
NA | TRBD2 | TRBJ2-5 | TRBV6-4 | ASSVSGGAQETQY
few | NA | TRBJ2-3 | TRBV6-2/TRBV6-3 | ASSYQSEISTDTQY
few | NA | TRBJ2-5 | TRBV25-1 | ASRELGAGETQY
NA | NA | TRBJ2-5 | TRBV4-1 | ASSHLGRETQY
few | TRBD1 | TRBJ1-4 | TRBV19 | ASSPRDSYEKLF
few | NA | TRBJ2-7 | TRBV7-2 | ASSLARHAYEQY
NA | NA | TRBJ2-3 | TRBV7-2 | ASSFAPSTDTQY
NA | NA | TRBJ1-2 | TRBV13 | ASSSTGFGYT